This TCR beta chain was identified during a study of T cell repertoires in cytomegalovirus infection. TCRdb re-analysed the reads in MiXCR, keeping a single row per CDR3 protein. The sample records about 740,000 distinct CDR3 sequences, less than 40% being singletons. The CDR3 length is 16 residues. Trimming cost V 5 bases and J 8 bases; bases outside gene matches: 13. Germline assignment: CDR1 SGHRS and CDR2 YFSETQ. This sequence originates from a human donor in good health (CMV status not recorded). Some clones in this sample may be carry-over from other donors' samples. Sequenced: PBMCs. The gene calls are TRBV5-1 and TRBJ2-1; 10 bases line up with TRBD1. The CDR3 loop reads CASRGGGTGVTDEQFF. CDR3 bases: TGCGCCAGCAGAGGTGGGGGGACAGGGGTAACCGATGAGCAGTTCTTC.